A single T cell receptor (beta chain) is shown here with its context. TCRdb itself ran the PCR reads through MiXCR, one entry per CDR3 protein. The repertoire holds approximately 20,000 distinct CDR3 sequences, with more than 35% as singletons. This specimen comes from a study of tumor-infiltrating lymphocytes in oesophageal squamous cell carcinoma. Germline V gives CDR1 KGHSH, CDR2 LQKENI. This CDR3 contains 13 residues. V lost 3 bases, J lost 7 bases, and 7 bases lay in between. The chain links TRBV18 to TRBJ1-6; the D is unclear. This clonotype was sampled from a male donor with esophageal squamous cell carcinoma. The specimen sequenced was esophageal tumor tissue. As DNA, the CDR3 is TGTGCCAGCTCACCCCCTGCCAATTCACCCCTCCACTTT. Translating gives CASSPPANSPLHF.